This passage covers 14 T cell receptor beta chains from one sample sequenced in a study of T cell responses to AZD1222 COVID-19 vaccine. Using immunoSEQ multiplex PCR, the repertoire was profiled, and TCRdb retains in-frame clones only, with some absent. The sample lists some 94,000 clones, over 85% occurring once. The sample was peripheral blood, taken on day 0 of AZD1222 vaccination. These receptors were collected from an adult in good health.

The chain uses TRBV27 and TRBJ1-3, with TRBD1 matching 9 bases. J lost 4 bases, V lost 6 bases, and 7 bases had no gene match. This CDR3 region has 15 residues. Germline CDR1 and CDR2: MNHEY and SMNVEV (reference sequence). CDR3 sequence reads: CASRAETGGGNTIYF. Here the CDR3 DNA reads TGTGCCAGCAGGGCCGAGACAGGGGGAGGAAACACCATATATTTT.

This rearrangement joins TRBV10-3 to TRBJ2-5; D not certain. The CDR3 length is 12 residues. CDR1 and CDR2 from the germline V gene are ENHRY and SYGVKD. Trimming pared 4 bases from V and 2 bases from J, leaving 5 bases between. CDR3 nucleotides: TGTGCCATCAGTGCGAAGCAAGAGACCCAGTACTTC. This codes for CAISAKQETQYF.

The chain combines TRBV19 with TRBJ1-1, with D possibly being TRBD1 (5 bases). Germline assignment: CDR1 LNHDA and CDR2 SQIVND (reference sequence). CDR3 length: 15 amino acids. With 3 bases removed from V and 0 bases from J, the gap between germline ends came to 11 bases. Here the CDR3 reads CASSIQGVMNTEAFF. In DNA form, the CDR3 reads TGTGCCAGTAGTATTCAGGGAGTCATGAACACTGAAGCTTTCTTT. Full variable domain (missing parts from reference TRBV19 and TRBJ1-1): DGGITQSPKYLFRKEGQNVTLSCEQNLNHDAMYWYRQDPGQGLRLIYYSQIVNDFQKGDIAEGYSVSREKKESFPLTVTSAQKNPTAFYLCASSIQGVMNTEAFFGQGTRLTVV.

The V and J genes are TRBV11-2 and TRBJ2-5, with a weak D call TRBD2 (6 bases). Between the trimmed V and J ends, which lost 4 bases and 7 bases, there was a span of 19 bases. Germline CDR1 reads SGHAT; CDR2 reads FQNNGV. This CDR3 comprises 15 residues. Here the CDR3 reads CASSSTRGLVGTQYF. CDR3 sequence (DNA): TGTGCCAGCAGCTCGACCCGGGGACTGGTAGGGACCCAGTACTTC. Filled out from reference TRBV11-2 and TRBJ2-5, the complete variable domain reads EAGVAQSPRYKIIEKRQSVAFWCNPISGHATLYWYQQILGQGPKLLIQFQNNGVVDDSQLPKDRFSAERLKGVDSTLKIQPAKLEDSAVYLCASSSTRGLVGTQYFGPGTRLLVL.

CDR3 nucleotide sequence: TGTGCCTGGAGTGTCAGTTTTGGCGGTGAAAATTCACCCCTCCACTTT. Its protein is CAWSVSFGGENSPLHF. The V call is TRBV30, the J call TRBJ1-6; D remains unclear. Germline V CDR1 and CDR2: GTSNPN, SVGIG (reference sequence). The CDR3 has 16 residues. The ends were cut back, 0 bases at V and 7 bases at J, with 16 bases in the middle.

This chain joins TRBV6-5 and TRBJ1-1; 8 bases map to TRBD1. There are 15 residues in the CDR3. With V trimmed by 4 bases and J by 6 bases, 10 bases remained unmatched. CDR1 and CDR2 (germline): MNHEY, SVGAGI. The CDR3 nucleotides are TGTGCCAGCAGTTTAACGACAGGGGTGATCCCTGAAGCTTTCTTT. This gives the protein CASSLTTGVIPEAFF.

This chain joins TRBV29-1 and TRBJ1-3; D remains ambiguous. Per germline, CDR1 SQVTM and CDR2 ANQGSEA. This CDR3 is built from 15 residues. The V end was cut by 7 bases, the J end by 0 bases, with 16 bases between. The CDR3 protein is CSAKVTPDSGNTIYF. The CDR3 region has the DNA TGCAGCGCGAAGGTCACTCCTGACTCTGGAAACACCATATATTTT.

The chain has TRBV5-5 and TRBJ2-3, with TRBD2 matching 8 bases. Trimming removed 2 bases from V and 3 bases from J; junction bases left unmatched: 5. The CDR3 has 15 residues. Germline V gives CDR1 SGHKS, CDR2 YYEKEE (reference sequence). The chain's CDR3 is CASSFGGAETDTQYF. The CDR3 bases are TGTGCCAGCAGCTTCGGGGGGGCGGAGACAGATACGCAGTATTTT.

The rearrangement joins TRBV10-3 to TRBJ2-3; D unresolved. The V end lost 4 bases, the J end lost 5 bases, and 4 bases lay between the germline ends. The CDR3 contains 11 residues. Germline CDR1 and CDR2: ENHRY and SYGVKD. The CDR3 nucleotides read TGTGCCATCAGTGGGGGAGATACGCAGTATTTT. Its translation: CAISGGDTQYF.

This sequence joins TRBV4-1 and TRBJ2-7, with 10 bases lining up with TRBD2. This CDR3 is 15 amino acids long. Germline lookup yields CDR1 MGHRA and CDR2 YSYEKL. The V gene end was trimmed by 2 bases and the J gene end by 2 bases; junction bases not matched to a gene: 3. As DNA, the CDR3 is TGCGCCAGCAGCCAACTAGCGGGGGAACCCTACGAGCAGTACTTC. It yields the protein CASSQLAGEPYEQYF.

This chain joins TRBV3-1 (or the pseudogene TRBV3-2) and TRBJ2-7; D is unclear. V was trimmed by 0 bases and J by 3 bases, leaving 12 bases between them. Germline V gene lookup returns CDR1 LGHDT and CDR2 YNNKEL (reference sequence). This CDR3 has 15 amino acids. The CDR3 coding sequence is TGTGCCAGCAGCCAAGATCGAGCGAGGAGCTACGAGCAGTACTTC. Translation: CASSQDRARSYEQYF.

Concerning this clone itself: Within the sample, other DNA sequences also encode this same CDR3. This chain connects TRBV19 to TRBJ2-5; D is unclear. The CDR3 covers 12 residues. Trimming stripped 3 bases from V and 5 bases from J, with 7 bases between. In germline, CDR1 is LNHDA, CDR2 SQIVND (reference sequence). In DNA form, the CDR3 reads TGTGCCAGTAGTATTGATCGGGAGACCCAGTACTTC. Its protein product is CASSIDRETQYF.

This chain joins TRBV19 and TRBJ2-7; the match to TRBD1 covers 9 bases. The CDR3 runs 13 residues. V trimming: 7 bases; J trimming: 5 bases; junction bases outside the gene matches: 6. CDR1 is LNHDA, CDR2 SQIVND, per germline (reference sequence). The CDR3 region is CASMGTGPNEQYF. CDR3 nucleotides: TGTGCCAGTATGGGGACAGGGCCCAACGAGCAGTACTTC.

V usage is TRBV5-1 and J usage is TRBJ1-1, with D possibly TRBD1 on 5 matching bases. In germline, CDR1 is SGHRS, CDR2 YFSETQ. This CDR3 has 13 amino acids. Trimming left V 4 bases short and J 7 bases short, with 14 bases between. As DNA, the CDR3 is TGCGCCAGCAGCACCGGGACGGAGAGTGAAGCTTTCTTT. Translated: CASSTGTESEAFF.